This T cell receptor beta chain was captured by sequencing in a study of T cells in Graves' hyperthyroidism and ophthalmopathy (dated by TCRdb to the late 2010s). Regarding the study in general: Peripheral blood samples were taken at the time of initial diagnosis, prior to any treatment. TCR V-J signatures able to tell the groups apart were searched for in a discovery cohort of 95 or so patients, of whom over 40 had Graves' ophthalmopathy and around 58 had stable Graves' hyperthyroidism. Whether ophthalmopathy could be predicted prospectively was tested in an independent validation cohort made up of roughly 19 hyperthyroidism patients plus 17 patients who later progressed to ophthalmopathy. For training and testing, the roughly 100 patients in the discovery cohort were randomly divided in a 7:3 ratio. The study also compared thyroid tissue and blood T-cell repertoires from more than 5 Graves' hyperthyroidism patients. After sampling, hyperthyroidism patients received methimazole starting at 30 mg daily, and ophthalmopathy patients received high-dose intravenous methylprednisolone. The paper reports TCR Vbeta CDR3 sequencing of 140 or so peripheral blood samples: 40 to 45 ophthalmopathy, under 80 hyperthyroidism and around 17 progressor patients.

The junction shows trimming of 10 bases on V and 7 bases on J, plus 14 bases between the germline ends. For CDR1 and CDR2, the germline V gene lists MNHNS and SASEGT. The CDR3 contains 12 residues, cysteine and phenylalanine counted. Solely the CDR3 DNA is kept, with 36 bases framed from the first base. The TCR beta CDR3 regions were amplified from the RNA transcripts. The first round of RT-PCR for the TCR CDR3 was performed with the HTBI primer set and the Qiagen OneStep RT-PCR kit. Libraries were constructed in a second round of multiplex PCR, after which size selection and purification were performed. Paired-end sequencing of the libraries was performed with 100 bp reads on an Illumina HiSeq2000. The original methods were these. Raw data were processed with SOAPnuke, discarding reads with adapters, uncalled bases, mean Phred below 15, or no exact constant-primer or identifier match. High-quality paired reads were merged using COPE v1.2.5, and each unique nucleotide sequence was defined as a clonotype. MiTCR v1.1 was used to align clonotypes to the IMGT TRBV, TRBD and TRBJ reference segments. Only V-J combinations with frequency above 0.0001, covering approximately 99% of repertoires, were analysed. The TCS score was defined as the ratio of F50 (clonal expansion) to E x V (chaos), calculated using BLOSUM62-based TCRdist between CDR3 peptides within each V-J. Welch's t-statistics and random forest reduced 514 V-J features to under 15, which were used in a naive Bayes classifier (R e1071). TCRdb ran its own pipeline on the public reads, namely fastp trimming at Q25 and MiXCR clone calling, and kept in-frame beta chains. Rows are combined by CDR3 protein, so each entry shows the most common genes and DNA. The V and J calls and clone size come from TCRdb's table, not from the authors' own analysis. This sample lists around 530,000 distinct CDR3 sequences; 15% to 20% were detected once. The leading ten clones occupy 17% of the sample.

Moderately to severely active disease, a Clinical Activity Score of at least 3, a NOSPECS grade of at least 4, and a duration under 3 months were present in ophthalmopathy patients. Patients with uncontrolled infections, other autoimmune diseases, pregnancy or lactation were excluded. Clinical symptoms, serum thyroxine and TRAb, thyroid ultrasound, and orbital computed tomography formed the basis for the diagnoses. PBMCs were separated from under 11 ml of fresh peripheral blood using Ficoll-Paque density gradient centrifugation. Total RNA was extracted using Trizol reagent, and RNA quality was assessed on an Agilent 2100 Bioanalyzer. General findings and caveats noted by the study authors: No statistical method was used to set the sample size in advance, and investigators knew the group allocation. In validation, progression to ophthalmopathy was predicted by the model with roughly 71% sensitivity and 72% to 85% specificity, a median of approximately 6.5 months before onset. Ophthalmopathy was separated from stable hyperthyroidism by a 13 V-J signature model, with approximately 89% sensitivity and roughly 84% specificity obtained in cross-validation and 80%/75% obtained in testing. Most expanded thyroid clonotypes (frequency above 0.001) were also found in blood, which suggests that blood repertoires may mirror thyroid immune responses.

This clonotype has a handful of counts. Its antigen specificity is not known. No qualities accompany the bases; no much larger clone lies one base away. This TCR came from a woman under 30 with Graves' ophthalmopathy. The V and J genes are TRBV6-1 and TRBJ1-5; TRBD1 is possibly the D segment (5 matching bases). Sequencing used blood. CDR3 sequence: CATSQDGQPQHF. The DNA is as follows: TGTGCCACCTCACAGGACGGGCAGCCCCAGCATTTT.